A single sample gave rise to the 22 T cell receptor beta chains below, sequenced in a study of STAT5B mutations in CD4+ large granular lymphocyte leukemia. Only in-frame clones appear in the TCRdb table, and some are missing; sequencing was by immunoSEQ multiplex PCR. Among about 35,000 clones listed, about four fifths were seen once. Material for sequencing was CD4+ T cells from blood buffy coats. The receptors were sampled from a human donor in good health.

The CDR3 DNA reads TGTGCCAGCTCACCAACGACAGGAAATTCCTACAATGAGCAGTTCTTC. Protein: CASSPTTGNSYNEQFF. The chain recombines TRBV18 with TRBJ2-1, with TRBD1 as a possible D gene (6 bases). Germline CDR1 and CDR2: KGHSH and LQKENI. This CDR3 is built from 16 residues. V lost 2 bases and J lost 1, with 12 bases in between.

The CDR3 region has the DNA TGTGCCAGCAGTTTACGGGACAGCTATCAGCCCCAGCATTTT. This gives the protein CASSLRDSYQPQHF. The J gene is TRBJ1-5, the V gene TRBV27, with 7 positions matching TRBD1. This CDR3 has 14 residues. The germline V gene has CDR1 MNHEY and CDR2 SMNVEV (reference sequence). V lost 2 bases to trimming and J lost 5 bases; unmatched junction nucleotides: 3.

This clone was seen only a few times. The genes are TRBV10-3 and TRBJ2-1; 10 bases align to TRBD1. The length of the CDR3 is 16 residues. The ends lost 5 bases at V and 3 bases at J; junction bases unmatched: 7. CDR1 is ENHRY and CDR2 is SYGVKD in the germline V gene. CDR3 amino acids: CAISYSGTGVYNEQFF. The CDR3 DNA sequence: TGTGCCATCAGTTACTCCGGGACAGGGGTCTACAATGAGCAGTTCTTC.

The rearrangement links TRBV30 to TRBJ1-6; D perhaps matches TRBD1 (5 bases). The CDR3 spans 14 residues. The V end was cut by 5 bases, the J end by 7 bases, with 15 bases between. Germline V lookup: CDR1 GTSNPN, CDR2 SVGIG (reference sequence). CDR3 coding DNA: TGTGCCTGGGCCCGGGGCCTCGAAAATTCACCCCTCCACTTT. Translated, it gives CAWARGLENSPLHF.

CDR3 sequence reads: CASSERRRGDGELFF. CDR3 coding DNA: TGTGCCAGCAGTGAACGGCGCAGGGGGGACGGGGAGCTGTTTTTT. The J gene is TRBJ2-2, the V gene TRBV2, with a weak D call TRBD1 (7 bases). Per germline, CDR1 SNHLY and CDR2 FYNNEI. The CDR3 totals 15 residues. V lost 2 bases, J lost 7 bases, and 14 bases lay in between.

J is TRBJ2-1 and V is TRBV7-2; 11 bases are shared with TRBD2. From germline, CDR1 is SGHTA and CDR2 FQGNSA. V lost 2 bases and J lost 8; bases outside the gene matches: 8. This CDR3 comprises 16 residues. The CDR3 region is CASSLTLASGRHEQFF. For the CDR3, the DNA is TGTGCCAGCAGCTTAACGTTGGCTAGCGGGAGGCATGAGCAGTTCTTC.

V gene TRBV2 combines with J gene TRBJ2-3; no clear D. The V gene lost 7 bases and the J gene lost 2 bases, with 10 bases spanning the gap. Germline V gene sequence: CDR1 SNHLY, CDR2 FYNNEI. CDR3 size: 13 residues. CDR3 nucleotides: TGTGCCAGCAACGCTCCTCTCACAGATACGCAGTATTTT. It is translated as CASNAPLTDTQYF.

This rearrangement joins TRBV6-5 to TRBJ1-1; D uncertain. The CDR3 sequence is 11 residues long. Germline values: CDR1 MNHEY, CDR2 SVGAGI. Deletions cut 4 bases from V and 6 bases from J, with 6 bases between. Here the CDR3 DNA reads TGTGCCAGCAGTTCATTGGCTGAAGCTTTCTTT. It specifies CASSSLAEAFF.

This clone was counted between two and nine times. The CDR3 loop reads CASSLWGSGKRNTQYF. The CDR3 nucleotides read TGTGCCAGCAGCTTATGGGGTAGCGGGAAGAGAAATACGCAGTATTTT. V is TRBV7-9 and J is TRBJ2-3, with TRBD2 matching 8 bases. J gave up 7 bases and V 2 bases, and 11 bases lay outside the gene matches. Germline assignment: CDR1 SEHNR and CDR2 FQNEAQ (reference sequence). The CDR3 runs 16 residues.

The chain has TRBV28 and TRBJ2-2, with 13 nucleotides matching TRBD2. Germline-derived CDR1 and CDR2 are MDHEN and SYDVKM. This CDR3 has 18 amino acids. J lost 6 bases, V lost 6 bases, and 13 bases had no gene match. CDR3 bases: TGTGCCAGCAGCCCGAAGGGACTAGCGGGAATTAAGGCCGGGGAGCTGTTTTTT. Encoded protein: CASSPKGLAGIKAGELFF.

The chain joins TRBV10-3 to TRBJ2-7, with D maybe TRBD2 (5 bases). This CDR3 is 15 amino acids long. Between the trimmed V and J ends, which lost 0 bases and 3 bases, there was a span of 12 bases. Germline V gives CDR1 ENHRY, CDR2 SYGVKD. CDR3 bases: TGTGCCATCAGTGAGTCGGTGACCGGGAACTACGAGCAGTACTTC. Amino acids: CAISESVTGNYEQYF.

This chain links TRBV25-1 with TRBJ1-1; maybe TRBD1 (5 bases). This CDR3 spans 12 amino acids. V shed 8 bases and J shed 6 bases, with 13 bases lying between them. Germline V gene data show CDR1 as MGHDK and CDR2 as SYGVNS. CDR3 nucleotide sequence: TGTGCCAGCCGAAAACAAGGGGCTGAAGCTTTCTTT. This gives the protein CASRKQGAEAFF. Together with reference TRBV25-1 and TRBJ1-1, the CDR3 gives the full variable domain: EADIYQTPRYLVIGTGKKITLECSQTMGHDKMYWYQQDPGMELHLIHYSYGVNSTEKGDLSSESTVSRIRTEHFPLTLESARPSHTSQYLCASRKQGAEAFFGQGTRLTVV.

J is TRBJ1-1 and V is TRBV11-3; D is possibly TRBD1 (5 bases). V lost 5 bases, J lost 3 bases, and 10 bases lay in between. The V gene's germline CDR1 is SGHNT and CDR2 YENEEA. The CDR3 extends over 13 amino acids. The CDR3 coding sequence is TGTGCCAGCAGCCGGGGACGGTACACTGAAGCTTTCTTT. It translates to CASSRGRYTEAFF. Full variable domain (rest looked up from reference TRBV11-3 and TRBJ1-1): EAGVVQSPRYKIIEKKQPVAFWCNPISGHNTLYWYLQNLGQGPELLIRYENEEAVDDSQLPKDRFSAERLKGVDSTLKIQPAELGDSAVYLCASSRGRYTEAFFGQGTRLTVV.

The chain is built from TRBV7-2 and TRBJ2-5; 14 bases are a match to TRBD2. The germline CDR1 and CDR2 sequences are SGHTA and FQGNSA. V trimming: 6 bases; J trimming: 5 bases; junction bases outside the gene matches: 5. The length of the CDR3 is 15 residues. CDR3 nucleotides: TGTGCCAGCAGGCCAAGACTAGCGGGAGGGGAGACCCAGTACTTC. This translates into CASRPRLAGGETQYF.

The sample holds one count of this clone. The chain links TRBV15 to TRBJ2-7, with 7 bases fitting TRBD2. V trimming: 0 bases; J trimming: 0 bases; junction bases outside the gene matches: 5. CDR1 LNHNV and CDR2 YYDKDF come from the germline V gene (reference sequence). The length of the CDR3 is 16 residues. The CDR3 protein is CATSRDLAESSYEQYF. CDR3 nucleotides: TGTGCCACCAGCAGAGATCTAGCGGAGAGCTCCTACGAGCAGTACTTC.

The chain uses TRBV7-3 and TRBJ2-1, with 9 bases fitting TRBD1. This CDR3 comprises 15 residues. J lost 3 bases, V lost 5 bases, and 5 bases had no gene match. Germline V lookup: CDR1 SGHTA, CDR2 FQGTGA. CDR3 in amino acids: CASSPTGGDYNEQFF. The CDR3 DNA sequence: TGTGCCAGCAGCCCGACAGGGGGGGACTACAATGAGCAGTTCTTC.

Here the CDR3 reads CATGGKGVETQYF. The CDR3 DNA follows: TGTGCGACAGGAGGGAAGGGGGTAGAGACCCAGTACTTC. The gene calls are TRBV28 and TRBJ2-5, with D perhaps assigned TRBD1 or TRBD2 (6 bases each). This CDR3 is 13 amino acids long. CDR1 and CDR2 (germline): MDHEN, SYDVKM.

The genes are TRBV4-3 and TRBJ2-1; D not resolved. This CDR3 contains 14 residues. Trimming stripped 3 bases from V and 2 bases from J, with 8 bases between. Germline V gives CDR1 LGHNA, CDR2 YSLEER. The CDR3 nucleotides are TGCGCCAGCAGCCAGAGTAGGCCCTACAATGAGCAGTTCTTC. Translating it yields CASSQSRPYNEQFF.

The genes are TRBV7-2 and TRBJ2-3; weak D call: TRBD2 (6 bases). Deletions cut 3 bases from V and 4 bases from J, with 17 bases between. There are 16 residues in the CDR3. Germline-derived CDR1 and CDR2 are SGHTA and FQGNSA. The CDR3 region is CASSLVSGYGPDTQYF. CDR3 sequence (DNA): TGTGCCAGCAGCTTGGTTAGCGGCTATGGGCCAGATACGCAGTATTTT.

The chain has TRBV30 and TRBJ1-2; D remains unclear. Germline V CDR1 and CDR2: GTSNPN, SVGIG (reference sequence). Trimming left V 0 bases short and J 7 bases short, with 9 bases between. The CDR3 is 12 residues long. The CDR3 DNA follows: TGTGCCTGGAGTGTTGGAGGGTCTGGCTACACCTTC. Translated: CAWSVGGSGYTF.

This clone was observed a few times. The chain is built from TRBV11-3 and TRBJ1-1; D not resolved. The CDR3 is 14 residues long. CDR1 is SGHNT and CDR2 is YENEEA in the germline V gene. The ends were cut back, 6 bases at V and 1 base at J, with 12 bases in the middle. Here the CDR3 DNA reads TGTGCCAGCAGTCTAGGGCGGAAGAACACTGAAGCTTTCTTT. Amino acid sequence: CASSLGRKNTEAFF.

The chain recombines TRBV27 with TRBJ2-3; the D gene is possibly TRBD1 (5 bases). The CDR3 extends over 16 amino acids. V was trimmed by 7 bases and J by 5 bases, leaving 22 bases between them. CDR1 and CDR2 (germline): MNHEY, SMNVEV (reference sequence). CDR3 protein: CASNQMLGAAGDTQYF. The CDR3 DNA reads TGTGCCAGCAACCAAATGTTAGGGGCAGCAGGAGATACGCAGTATTTT.